This is a list of T cell receptor beta chains from one sample in a study of identical twins. TCRdb re-called the 5' RACE reads with MiXCR, one entry per CDR3 protein. Of over 600,000 distinct CDR3 sequences listed, 21% are singletons. These sequences were also reported in another study, on T cells expressing NK-cell markers.

Sequenced sample: PBMCs. Source of these receptors: a young woman in good health. Both conserved end residues are part of each CDR3. The D gene is left open where the match is weak. Some rows mark clone size as missing; the rest say once, few, many or name a class of expanded clone.

TRBJ2-2	few	TRBV12-3/TRBV12-4	TRBD1	CASRPGQGATGELFF	TGTGCCAGCAGACCCGGACAGGGGGCCACCGGGGAGCTGTTTTTT
TRBJ1-1	few	TRBV5-1	.	CASRSGYEAFF	TGCGCCAGCAGGTCAGGCTATGAAGCTTTCTTT
TRBJ1-2	.	TRBV7-2	.	CASSRGPKYGYTF	TGTGCCAGCAGCCGGGGTCCAAAATATGGCTACACCTTC
TRBJ1-2	.	TRBV3-1	.	CASSLQGRGYGYTF	TGTGCCAGCAGCCTGCAGGGTCGGGGCTATGGCTACACCTTC
TRBJ2-5	many	TRBV6-4	.	CASSEGHPSGCHETQYF	TGTGCCAGCAGTGAAGGTCACCCCTCGGGATGTCATGAGACCCAGTACTTC
TRBJ2-3	.	TRBV29-1	.	CSVEPSDTQYF	TGCAGCGTTGAACCCTCAGATACGCAGTATTTT
TRBJ2-3	few	TRBV12-3/TRBV12-4	.	CASMEYTHTQYF	TGTGCCAGCATGGAATACACACATACGCAGTATTTT
TRBJ1-1	.	TRBV18	.	CASSPSTRLNTEAFF	TGTGCCAGCTCACCTTCTACTAGACTGAACACTGAAGCTTTCTTT
TRBJ2-1	.	TRBV3-1	.	CASSQLLVGLFF	TGTGCCAGCAGCCAATTACTAGTGGGGCTGTTCTTC
TRBJ2-1	.	TRBV6-2/TRBV6-3	.	CASSPPRLNEQFF	TGTGCCAGCAGCCCTCCGAGACTTAATGAGCAGTTCTTC
TRBJ2-2	many	TRBV4-3	TRBD2	CASSQGLGPTSGSAEELFF	TGCGCCAGCAGCCAAGGGTTGGGGCCGACTAGCGGGAGTGCGGAGGAGCTGTTTTTT